This T cell receptor beta chain was sequenced during a study of T cells in Graves' hyperthyroidism and ophthalmopathy. Overall study results and limits: Also found in blood were most expanded thyroid clonotypes above 0.001.

Uncontrolled infection, other autoimmune disease, pregnancy and lactation each barred patients from inclusion. What was amplified from RNA transcripts were TCR beta CDR3 regions. Primed by the HTBI set, a first-round RT-PCR was run on the TCR CDR3. MiXCR was run by TCRdb on the multiplex PCR reads, yielding one entry per CDR3 protein. The table shows under 450,000 distinct CDR3 sequences, with approximately 13% occurring only once. The ends were cut back, 3 bases at V and 0 bases at J, with 6 bases in the middle. The length of the CDR3 is 15 residues. The table lists this clonotype with many counts. Antigen unknown.

The sequence came from a man in his thirties or forties with Graves' hyperthyroidism that later progressed to Graves' ophthalmopathy. The sample consisted of blood. This chain connects TRBV12-3 or TRBV12-4 to TRBJ1-6, with no clear D. CDR3 bases: TGTGCCAGCAGTTTTCCCAGCTCCTATAATTCACCCCTCCACTTT. Its protein product is CASSFPSSYNSPLHF.